A single sample gave rise to the 16 T cell receptor beta chains below, sequenced in a study of T-cell reconstitution after alpha-beta-depleted transplantation in children. Unique molecular identifiers featured in how the TCRbeta library was prepared. TCRdb independently ran MiXCR on the PCR reads; one entry per CDR3 protein. The sample has fewer than 1 million distinct CDR3 sequences, under 20% seen once. The starting material was PBMCs, mostly from graft donor cells, obtained 360 days after TCRalphabeta/CD19-depleted stem cell transplant. The receptors stem from a male patient between 5 and 17 years old who had a stem cell transplant for acute lymphoblastic leukemia, so the T cells may come from the graft donor.

V usage is TRBV19 and J usage is TRBJ2-1; no clear D gene. Trimming left V 4 bases short and J 6 bases short, with 10 bases between. Germline V gene lookup returns CDR1 LNHDA and CDR2 SQIVND (reference sequence). The CDR3 is 13 amino acids. The CDR3 DNA follows: TGTGCCAGTAGTAAACAGATACCCAATGAGCAGTTCTTC. Translating gives CASSKQIPNEQFF. Using reference TRBV19 and TRBJ2-1 for the parts outside the CDR3, the full variable domain is DGGITQSPKYLFRKEGQNVTLSCEQNLNHDAMYWYRQDPGQGLRLIYYSQIVNDFQKGDIAEGYSVSREKKESFPLTVTSAQKNPTAFYLCASSKQIPNEQFFGPGTRLTVL.

This clonotype was observed a few times. The genes are TRBV7-9 and TRBJ2-1; no reliable D call. Trimming removed 0 bases at V and 10 bases at J, with 16 bases between. The CDR3 is 15 amino acids. Germline-derived CDR1 and CDR2 are SEHNR and FQNEAQ (reference sequence). The DNA for the CDR3 is TGTGCCAGCAGCTTAGCGTCTATAAGGGTCGGGGAGCAGTTCTTC. This codes for CASSLASIRVGEQFF.

This clonotype was recorded at least ten times. This chain uses TRBV20-1 with TRBJ2-5, with unresolved D. Trimming cost V 0 bases and J 2 bases, with 13 bases left between them. Germline V CDR1 and CDR2: DFQATT, SNEGSKA (reference sequence). This CDR3 comprises 15 residues. The DNA for the CDR3 is TGCAGTGCTAGAGACCGAGGACGGATACAAGAGACCCAGTACTTC. This encodes CSARDRGRIQETQYF.

In nucleotides, the CDR3 is TGTGCCAGCAGCTTAAGCAGGGTGGCCGAGCAGTACTTC. Translated: CASSLSRVAEQYF. The V call is TRBV7-9, the J call TRBJ2-7; a weak D match, TRBD1 (5 bases). With 2 bases removed from V and 6 bases from J, the gap between germline ends came to 11 bases. This CDR3 spans 13 amino acids. Germline V gene sequence: CDR1 SEHNR, CDR2 FQNEAQ (reference sequence).

The J gene is TRBJ2-1, the V gene TRBV5-5; 11 nucleotides align to TRBD1. The CDR3 contains 16 residues. CDR1 SGHKS and CDR2 YYEKEE come from the germline V gene (reference sequence). V dropped 4 bases and J dropped 8; count of bases not matched to a gene: 11. The CDR3 nucleotides are TGTGCCAGCAGCACGGACAGGGGGCGCCTTACGGATGAGCAGTTCTTC. As protein: CASSTDRGRLTDEQFF.

The gene calls are TRBV11-2 and TRBJ2-1; 11 bases map to TRBD2. The CDR3 is 15 amino acids. J gave up 9 bases and V 1 base, and 5 bases lay outside the gene matches. Germline CDR1 and CDR2: SGHAT and FQNNGV. In DNA form, the CDR3 reads TGTGCCAGCAGCTTAGGAACTAGCGGGAGAGCTGAGCAGTTCTTC. Its protein is CASSLGTSGRAEQFF.

A few counts support this clonotype. One end of the junction varies from germline; a read error may be responsible. The gene calls are TRBV20-1 and TRBJ2-1, with TRBD2 as a possible D gene (5 bases). The CDR3 spans 18 residues. Per germline, CDR1 DFQATT and CDR2 SNEGSKA (reference sequence). CDR3 in DNA: TGCAGTGCTAGATCATCGAGGGTCGGTCCTAGCTCCTACAATGCGCAGTTCTTC. Its translation is CSARSSRVGPSSYNAQFF.

This chain uses TRBV7-3 with TRBJ2-7; D might be TRBD1 or TRBD2, each matching 6 bases. The CDR3 covers 15 residues. V was pared by 1 base and J by 2 bases, with 12 bases between. Germline CDR1 and CDR2: SGHTA and FQGTGA. Written as DNA, the CDR3 is TGTGCCAGCAGCTTAAGTTGGGGGGCGGCCTACGAGCAGTACTTC. Translation gives CASSLSWGAAYEQYF. The full variable domain, rest sourced from reference TRBV7-3 and TRBJ2-7, is GAGVSQTPSNKVTEKGKYVELRCDPISGHTALYWYRQSLGQGPEFLIYFQGTGAADDSGLPNDRFFAVRPEGSVSTLKIQRTERGDSAVYLCASSLSWGAAYEQYFGPGTRLTVT.

CDR3 coding DNA: TGTGCCAGCAGCTTATATCTGGGACCCTACGAGCAGTACTTC. Encoded protein: CASSLYLGPYEQYF. This chain uses TRBV7-9 with TRBJ2-7; either TRBD1 or TRBD2 may supply D (5 bases each). This CDR3 spans 14 amino acids. With 2 bases removed from V and 2 bases from J, the gap between germline ends came to 10 bases. CDR1 and CDR2 (germline): SEHNR, FQNEAQ (reference sequence). The entire variable domain, with the rest obtained from reference TRBV7-9 and TRBJ2-7, is as follows: DTGVSQNPRHKITKRGQNVTFRCDPISEHNRLYWYRQTLGQGPEFLTYFQNEAQLEKSRLLSDRFSAERPKGSFSTLEIQRTEQGDSAMYLCASSLYLGPYEQYFGPGTRLTVT.

The sample holds a few counts of this clonotype. The gene calls are TRBV18 and TRBJ2-1, with TRBD2 matching over 12 bases. The CDR3 has 23 amino acids. V lost 0 bases and J lost 4; bases outside the gene matches: 22. Germline loops: CDR1 KGHSH, CDR2 LQKENI. CDR3 DNA sequence: TGTGCCAGCTCACCACCAATTGGCCTAAGAACTAGCGGGAGGCCACTCCCGTACAATGAGCAGTTCTTC. It encodes CASSPPIGLRTSGRPLPYNEQFF.

In this sample, this clonotype turned up a few times. The chain has TRBV12-5 and TRBJ2-2; TRBD1 might be the D (5 bases). The V and J ends lost 0 bases and 3 bases respectively, with 11 bases between them. Looked up from germline, CDR1 is LGHNT and CDR2 is FRNRAP. The CDR3 sequence is 16 residues long. This chain's CDR3 is CASGLVVRAYTGELFF. CDR3 coding DNA: TGTGCTAGTGGTTTGGTAGTCAGGGCGTACACCGGGGAGCTGTTTTTT.

The gene calls are TRBV20-1 and TRBJ2-1; either TRBD1 or TRBD2 may fit D (5 bases each). The V end was cut by 2 bases, the J end by 2 bases, with 13 bases between. The CDR3 consists of 15 residues. Germline V gene data show CDR1 as DFQATT and CDR2 as SNEGSKA (reference sequence). The DNA for the CDR3 is TGCAGTGCTAGACAGGGAGCCTTACCCTACAATGAGCAGTTCTTC. Residues: CSARQGALPYNEQFF.

This clonotype turned up a few times. The chain recombines TRBV7-9 with TRBJ2-5, with D possibly called TRBD1 or TRBD2 (6 bases each). This CDR3 has 15 amino acids. V lost 4 bases and J 5 bases, leaving 17 bases between the germline ends. Per the germline V gene, CDR1 is SEHNR and CDR2 is FQNEAQ (reference sequence). This CDR3 reads CASSSKEGESETQYF. CDR3 sequence (DNA): TGTGCCAGCAGCTCCAAGGAGGGGGAGTCGGAGACCCAGTACTTC.

The chain carries TRBV12-3 or TRBV12-4 and TRBJ2-5, with D uncertain. The CDR3 has 13 residues. Trimming shortened V by 3 bases and J by 2 bases, and 7 bases separated the two germline ends. In DNA form, the CDR3 reads TGTGCCAGCAGTTTTGCCCCTCAAGAGACCCAGTACTTC. Protein sequence: CASSFAPQETQYF.

This clonotype has only a few counts. The chain joins TRBV12-3 or TRBV12-4 to TRBJ1-5; D ambiguous. There are 13 residues in the CDR3. V was pared by 6 bases and J by 4 bases, with 10 bases between. Here the CDR3 DNA reads TGTGCCAGCAGGAACCAGTATAATCAGCCCCAGCATTTT. Residues: CASRNQYNQPQHF.

The chain couples TRBV30 to TRBJ1-1, with D possibly TRBD1 on 6 matching bases. Looked up from germline, CDR1 is GTSNPN and CDR2 is SVGIG (reference sequence). V was cut by 2 bases and J by 2 bases, with 15 bases left in between. The CDR3 has 15 residues. CDR3 DNA sequence: TGTGCCTGGAGTATTACTACAGGGCGAAACACTGAAGCTTTCTTT. Translation gives CAWSITTGRNTEAFF.